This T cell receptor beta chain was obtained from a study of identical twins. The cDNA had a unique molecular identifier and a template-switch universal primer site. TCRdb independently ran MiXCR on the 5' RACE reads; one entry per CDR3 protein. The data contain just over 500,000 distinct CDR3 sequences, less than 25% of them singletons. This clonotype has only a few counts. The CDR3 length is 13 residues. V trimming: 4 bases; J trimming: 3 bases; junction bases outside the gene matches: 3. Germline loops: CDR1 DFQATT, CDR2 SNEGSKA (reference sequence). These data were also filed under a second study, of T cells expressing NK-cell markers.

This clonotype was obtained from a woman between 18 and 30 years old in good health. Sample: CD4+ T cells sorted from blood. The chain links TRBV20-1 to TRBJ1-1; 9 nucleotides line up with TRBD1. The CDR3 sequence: CSATGQGYTEAFF. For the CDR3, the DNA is TGCAGTGCTACTGGACAGGGGTACACTGAAGCTTTCTTT.